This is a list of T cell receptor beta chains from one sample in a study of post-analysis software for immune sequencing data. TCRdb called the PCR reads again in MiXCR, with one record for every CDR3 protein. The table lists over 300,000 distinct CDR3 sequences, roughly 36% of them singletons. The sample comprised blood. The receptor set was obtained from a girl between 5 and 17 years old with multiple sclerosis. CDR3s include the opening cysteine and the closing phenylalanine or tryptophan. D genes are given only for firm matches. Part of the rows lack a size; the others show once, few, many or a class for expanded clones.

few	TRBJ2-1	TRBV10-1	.	CASSDGDAYNEQFF	TGCGCCAGCAGTGACGGGGACGCCTACAATGAGCAGTTCTTC
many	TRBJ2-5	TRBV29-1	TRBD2	CSVEPGTKETQYF	TGCAGCGTTGAACCCGGGACTAAAGAGACCCAGTACTTC
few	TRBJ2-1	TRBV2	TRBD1	CASSKVSGTGFSEQFF	TGTGCCAGCAGTAAGGTCTCCGGGACAGGGTTCAGTGAGCAGTTCTTC
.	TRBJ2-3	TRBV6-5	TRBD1	CASSSRGQATDTQYF	TGTGCCAGCAGTTCACGGGGACAGGCCACAGATACGCAGTATTTT
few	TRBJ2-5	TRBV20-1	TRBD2	CSASPPGLAGGPSGETQYF	TGCAGTGCATCCCCGCCGGGACTAGCGGGGGGGCCATCTGGAGAGACCCAGTACTTC
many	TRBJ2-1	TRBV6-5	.	CASTPVRGSEQFF	TGTGCCAGCACCCCCGTTAGAGGGAGCGAGCAGTTCTTC
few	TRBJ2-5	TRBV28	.	CASSLWGGEEETQYF	TGTGCCAGCAGTTTATGGGGGGGCGAGGAAGAGACCCAGTACTTC
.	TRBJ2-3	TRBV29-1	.	CSVGGRRDTDTQYF	TGCAGCGTTGGGGGGCGGAGGGACACAGATACGCAGTATTTT
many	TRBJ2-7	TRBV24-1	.	CAPTTYRERRSYEQYF	TGTGCCCCTACAACTTACAGGGAGCGGCGCTCCTACGAGCAGTACTTC
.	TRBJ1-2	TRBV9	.	CASSVGPLFGYTF	TGTGCCAGCAGCGTAGGTCCCCTCTTTGGCTACACCTTC
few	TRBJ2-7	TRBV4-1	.	CASSPDTTYEQYF	TGCGCCAGCAGCCCGGACACCACCTACGAGCAGTACTTC
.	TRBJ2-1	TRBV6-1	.	CASSAGRGSYNEQFF	TGTGCCAGCAGTGCGGGGAGAGGCTCCTACAATGAGCAGTTCTTC
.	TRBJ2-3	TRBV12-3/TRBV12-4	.	CASSGPSADTQYF	TGTGCCAGCAGCGGCCCTAGTGCGGATACGCAGTATTTT
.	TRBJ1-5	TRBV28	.	CASSTLGSAGHQPQHF	TGTGCCAGCAGTACCCTGGGGTCGGCGGGGCATCAGCCCCAGCATTTT
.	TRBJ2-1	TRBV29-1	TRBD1	CSVVGGARNNGQFF	TGCAGCGTTGTAGGGGGCGCGAGGAACAATGGGCAGTTCTTC